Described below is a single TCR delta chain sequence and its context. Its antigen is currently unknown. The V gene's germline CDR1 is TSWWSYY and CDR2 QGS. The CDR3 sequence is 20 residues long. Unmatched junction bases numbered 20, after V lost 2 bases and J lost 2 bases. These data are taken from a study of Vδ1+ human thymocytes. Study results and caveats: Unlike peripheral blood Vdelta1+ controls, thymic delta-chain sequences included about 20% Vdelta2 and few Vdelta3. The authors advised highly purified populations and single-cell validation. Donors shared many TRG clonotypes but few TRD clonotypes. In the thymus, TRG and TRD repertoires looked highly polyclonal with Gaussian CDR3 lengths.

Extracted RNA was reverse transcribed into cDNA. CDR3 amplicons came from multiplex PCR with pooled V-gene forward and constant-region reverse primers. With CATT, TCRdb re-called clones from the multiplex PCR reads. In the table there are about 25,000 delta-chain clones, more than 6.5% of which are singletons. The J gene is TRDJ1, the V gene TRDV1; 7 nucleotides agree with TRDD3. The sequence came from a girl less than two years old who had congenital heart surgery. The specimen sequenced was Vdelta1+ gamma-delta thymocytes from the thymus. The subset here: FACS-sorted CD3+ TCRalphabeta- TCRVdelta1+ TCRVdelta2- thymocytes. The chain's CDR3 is CALGEIWAASGGWGTDKLIF. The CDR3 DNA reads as TGTGCTCTTGGGGAAATTTGGGCCGCCTCTGGGGGCTGGGGGACCGATAAACTCATCTTT.